These T cell receptor beta chains were read from a single sample in a study of T cells after yellow fever vaccination. TCRdb independently ran MiXCR on the 5' RACE reads; one entry per CDR3 protein. Here the sample spans just under 600,000 distinct CDR3 sequences, roughly 14% being singletons. The specimen comprised PBMCs, sampled on the day of the yellow fever booster vaccination. The origin of the receptors is a man aged 30-40 years who received the YFV17D yellow fever vaccine. Each CDR3 is given with its conserved first and last residue. The D gene is left open where the match is weak. Size is omitted from some rows. Given values are once, few, many or a class for expanded clones.

d_call	clone_size	v_call	j_call	cdr3_nt	cdr3_aa
TRBD2	-	TRBV11-1	TRBJ2-1	TGTGCCAGCACGGGAGGTCTAGGCTCCTACAATGAGCAGTTCTTC	CASTGGLGSYNEQFF
-	-	TRBV20-1	TRBJ2-5	TGCAGTGCTAGAGATGTCCTTCAAGAGACCCAGTACTTC	CSARDVLQETQYF
-	-	TRBV7-2	TRBJ2-7	TGTGCCAGCAGCTTTGGGACCGAGCAGTACTTC	CASSFGTEQYF
-	many	TRBV19	TRBJ2-3	TGTGCCAGTAGTATAGCGGCTAGCACAGATACGCAGTATTTT	CASSIAASTDTQYF
-	-	TRBV2	TRBJ2-7	TGTGCCAGCCCCCTGGGAAACGAGCAGTACTTC	CASPLGNEQYF
-	-	TRBV6-1	TRBJ2-7	TGTGCCAGCAGACCCGGGACAAAGTCAGGCAACGAGCAGTACTTC	CASRPGTKSGNEQYF
-	few	TRBV14	TRBJ2-2	TGTGCCAGCAGCCAAGGAGGGGGAGACACCGGGGAGCTGTTTTTT	CASSQGGGDTGELFF
-	-	TRBV5-5	TRBJ2-7	TGTGCCAGCAGCACCTCCCTCCCGGAGTGGTCCTACGAGCAGTACTTC	CASSTSLPEWSYEQYF
-	few	TRBV14	TRBJ2-5	TGTGCCAGCCCAGTTTTCCAAGAGACCCAGTACTTC	CASPVFQETQYF
-	few	TRBV9	TRBJ2-7	TGTGCCAGCAGCGTAGATCACTACGCAGAGCAGTACTTC	CASSVDHYAEQYF
-	many	TRBV11-2	TRBJ1-6	TGTGCCAGCAGCTTGGGTTCACCCCTCCACTTT	CASSLGSPLHF
-	-	TRBV7-2	TRBJ2-1	TGTGCCAGCAGCTTAGGTGGGCTAGCGAAGTACAATGAGCAGTTCTTC	CASSLGGLAKYNEQFF
-	few	TRBV7-2	TRBJ1-3	TGTGCCAGCAGCCTTAGGGATTCTGGAAACACCATATATTTT	CASSLRDSGNTIYF
TRBD2	-	TRBV9	TRBJ2-7	TGTGCCAGCAGCGTAGCTAGCGGCGAGCAGTACTTC	CASSVASGEQYF
-	few	TRBV7-9	TRBJ2-1	TGTGCCAGCAGCTTATACGGGAGTGAGCAGTTCTTC	CASSLYGSEQFF
-	-	TRBV7-2	TRBJ2-3	TGTGCCAGCAGCAGCCAGGGCAGCATCTACACAGATACGCAGTATTTT	CASSSQGSIYTDTQYF
TRBD2	-	TRBV20-1	TRBJ2-1	TGCAGTGCTCCCCCTGGACTAGCGGGAATTGAGCAGTTCTTC	CSAPPGLAGIEQFF
-	few	TRBV12-3/TRBV12-4	TRBJ2-7	TGTGCCAGCATGGCGGCCACGAGCGGGTCGAGGGAGGCAAACGAGCAGTACTTC	CASMAATSGSREANEQYF
TRBD2	-	TRBV19	TRBJ2-1	TGTGCCAGTAGTATCGGGACTAGCGGGGGGAATGAGCAGTTCTTC	CASSIGTSGGNEQFF
-	-	TRBV20-1	TRBJ1-5	TGCTGTGCTAGAGGTTACGGACACCGTGTGGGATATAGCAATCAGCCCCAGCATTTT	CCARGYGHRVGYSNQPQHF
-	-	TRBV5-5	TRBJ2-6	TGTGCCAGCAGCTTGTCCGCAGGACCCTATTCCGGGGCCAACGTCCTGACTTTC	CASSLSAGPYSGANVLTF
TRBD2	-	TRBV20-1	TRBJ2-1	TGCAGCGGACGACTAGCGGGAGTCAATGAGCAGTTCTTC	CSGRLAGVNEQFF
-	-	TRBV19	TRBJ1-2	TGTGCCAGTAGTACCAAACACCATGGCTACACCTTC	CASSTKHHGYTF
TRBD1	-	TRBV20-1	TRBJ2-7	TGCAGTGCTAACCGGGACAGGGGCTACGAGCAGTACTTC	CSANRDRGYEQYF
-	few	TRBV6-5	TRBJ1-1	TGTGCCAGCAGTTTGGGCCTCTCGTACACTGAAGCTTTCTTT	CASSLGLSYTEAFF
TRBD1	-	TRBV7-2	TRBJ2-1	TGTGCCAGCAGCTTAGGCAGGGGGAGCGGTGAGCAGTTCTTC	CASSLGRGSGEQFF
-	many	TRBV29-1	TRBJ2-1	TGCAGCGTGCAGCGAGGGTTTGATGAGCAGTTCTTC	CSVQRGFDEQFF
-	-	TRBV20-1	TRBJ2-1	TGCAGTGCCAGACGGACCAGATACAATGAGCAGTTCTTC	CSARRTRYNEQFF
-	-	TRBV5-1	TRBJ2-7	TGCGCCAGCAGCCAACAGACGAGCTCCTACGAGCAGTACTTC	CASSQQTSSYEQYF
TRBD2	-	TRBV9	TRBJ2-5	TGTGCCAGCAGCGTAGCAGCGGGAGACGGTGAAGAGACCCAGTACTTC	CASSVAAGDGEETQYF
TRBD1	few	TRBV3-1	TRBJ1-2	TGTGCCAGCAGCCTTGGGACAGGGGGTAGCTATGGCTACACCTTC	CASSLGTGGSYGYTF
-	few	TRBV6-5	TRBJ2-4	TGTGCCAGCAGTTACTCGCGTGGGGGGGCCAAAAACATTCAGTACTTC	CASSYSRGGAKNIQYF
-	few	TRBV7-9	TRBJ2-7	TGTGCCAGCAGCTTAGCAGGGTACGGGGGCTACGAGCAGTACTTC	CASSLAGYGGYEQYF
-	-	TRBV7-9	TRBJ2-4	TGTGCCAGCAGCTTAGTAGGGGATGTCAAAAACATTCAGTACTTC	CASSLVGDVKNIQYF
TRBD2	-	TRBV12-3/TRBV12-4	TRBJ2-7	TGTGCCAGCAGTCTCATAGCGGGAGGCCTTCCCTACGAGCAGTACTTC	CASSLIAGGLPYEQYF
-	many	TRBV11-2	TRBJ1-1	TGTGCCAGCAGCTTTTCTCTCGACACTGAAGCTTTCTTT	CASSFSLDTEAFF
TRBD2	few	TRBV11-2	TRBJ2-2	TGTGCCAGCAGCTTATTGACTAGCGGGAGGGCCGGGACCGGGGAGCTGTTTTTT	CASSLLTSGRAGTGELFF
TRBD2	-	TRBV10-3	TRBJ2-7	TGTGCCACTTGGACTAGCGGGAGCTCCTACGAGCAGTACTTC	CATWTSGSSYEQYF
-	-	TRBV14	TRBJ2-1	TGTGCCAGCAGCCCTCGCGTGATCTGGGAGGGGGCCCACAATGAGCAGTTCTTC	CASSPRVIWEGAHNEQFF
-	few	TRBV7-8	TRBJ2-1	TGTGCTGGAGTGAGGACTGGCAGCTCCTACAATGAGCAGTTCTTC	CAGVRTGSSYNEQFF
-	few	TRBV12-3/TRBV12-4	TRBJ2-3	TGTGCCAGCAGTTCGTCAGGGTATGTGAGCACAGATACGCAGTATTTT	CASSSSGYVSTDTQYF
TRBD1	-	TRBV20-1	TRBJ2-3	TGCAGTGCTAGAGAAGGTCGTTGGGACAGGGTAGCAGATACGCAGTATTTT	CSAREGRWDRVADTQYF
TRBD1	-	TRBV20-1	TRBJ2-2	TGCAGTGCGGTACAGATAGGACAGGGAGACACCGGGGAGCTGTTTTTT	CSAVQIGQGDTGELFF
TRBD2	-	TRBV15	TRBJ2-1	TGTGCCACCAGCAGAGGACTAGCGGGATATGAGAACAATGAGCAGTTCTTC	CATSRGLAGYENNEQFF
-	-	TRBV24-1	TRBJ1-2	TGTGCCACCCCACAGAGGAGAGGAATAGATGGCTACACCTTC	CATPQRRGIDGYTF
TRBD1	few	TRBV20-1	TRBJ1-5	TGCAGTGCTAGAGATTCAGGGGGAGAGAGCAATCAGCCCCAGCATTTT	CSARDSGGESNQPQHF
TRBD1	few	TRBV19	TRBJ1-5	TGTGCCAGCGACGGACAGGGACCTTATAGCAATCAGCCCCAGCATTTT	CASDGQGPYSNQPQHF
TRBD1	-	TRBV29-1	TRBJ2-5	TGCAGCGTTTCCGGGGACAGCGAGACCCAGTACTTC	CSVSGDSETQYF
TRBD2	few	TRBV29-1	TRBJ2-5	TGCACCACCTTAGCGGGAGGCCAAGAGACCCAGTACTTC	CTTLAGGQETQYF
-	few	TRBV20-1	TRBJ2-7	TGCAGTGCTTACAAAACCACAGGGCACGAGCAGTACTTC	CSAYKTTGHEQYF